This T cell receptor beta chain was captured by sequencing in a study of CD8+ T cells in alopecia areata (dated by TCRdb to about 2018). In terms of the full investigation: The treated patients, all with moderate-to-severe alopecia areata, were enrolled in an open-label pilot trial of oral tofacitinib given at 5 to 10 mg twice daily. Tofacitinib was given for 6 to 18 months, followed by 6 months of follow-up off drug to assess delayed response and recurrence. TCRbeta CDR3 regions were amplified by immunoSEQ multiplex PCR using 35 Vbeta forward and 13 Jbeta reverse primers. RNA was obtained with the PAXgene miRNA kit for fixed scalp, the miRNeasy kit for PBMCs, and the RNeasy kit for mouse skin. To study T cell clonal expansion in alopecia areata, the researchers applied high-throughput TCRbeta sequencing to both the C3H/HeJ mouse model and human patients. Scalp clonality was compared across normal scalp (n=4), patchy alopecia areata scalp (n=8), and alopecia totalis/universalis scalp (n=8). Biopsies were taken from tofacitinib-treated patients at baseline and at 4 and 24 weeks of treatment, and a later scalp biopsy was taken in several of the tofacitinib-treated patients. In humans, TCRbeta sequencing was performed on scalp tissue and on sorted CD4+ and CD8+ peripheral blood T cells from healthy controls and from patients with patchy or totalis/universalis alopecia areata.

The paper's findings and limits, for the study overall: Resident alphabeta T cells in normal human skin are also sequenced, complicating scalp TCR repertoire analysis, unlike mouse skin dominated by gammadelta T cells. Higher clonality and more expanded CD8+ clones were observed in lesional scalp than in normal scalp, particularly in alopecia totalis/universalis, a finding suggestive of antigenic drive. Compared with mice, TCR sequences shared between patients were less clear, possibly partly because of HLA diversity across the patient population.

This clone was seen only once. No cognate antigen has been identified for it. Per-nucleotide qualities are absent, and no much larger clonotype sits a single base away. Lesional scalp punch biopsies and peripheral blood were obtained from alopecia areata patients. After PBMCs were isolated by density centrifugation and stained for CD3, CD4 and CD8, a FACSAria was used to sort CD4+ and CD8+ T cells. Libraries were made using the immunoSEQ multiplex PCR assay. To provide template for TCR sequencing, every sample had RNA extracted and reverse transcribed into cDNA. SuperScript III was used to make first-strand cDNA, primed with a 2:1 mix of oligo-dT and random hexamers. A synthetic immune receptor repertoire was used to assess amplification bias, and residual bias was removed computationally. The study's processing was this. Raw reads were preprocessed to remove errors, and CDR3 was defined according to IMGT conventions as the region from the conserved cysteine to phenylalanine. Clonality was computed by normalizing Shannon entropy by log2 of the number of productive unique TCRs and subtracting the result from 1. Whether scalp clones were CD4 or CD8 was inferred by matching scalp TCRbeta sequences against CD4 and CD8 repertoires sorted from blood. This immuneACCESS table, as held by TCRdb, lists in-frame sequences with V and J called but not all clones. Of the missing ones, under half trace to an unresolved V gene in checked studies; the others have no known cause. The V and J calls and clone size are taken from that table; D and trimming were inferred from the DNA. For this sample the table gives approximately 150,000 clones, of which more than 40% were detected only once. The biggest ten clones account for about 6.8% of the sample.

The specimen was CD4+ T cells sorted from blood. The receptor comes from a human donor with alopecia areata.

The base sequence is TGTGCCAGCAGGCTGAAGCACGAGCAGTACTTC. It translates as CASRLKHEQYF. Recombination linked TRBV6-5 to TRBJ2-7; the D gene cannot be resolved reliably. CDR1 and CDR2, per the germline V gene, are MNHEY and SVGAGI. From the cysteine through the phenylalanine, the CDR3 covers 11 amino acids. Of all the DNA, just the CDR3 is kept, 33 bases in frame from base 1. Trimming at the junction amounts to 6 bases on V and 5 bases on J, and the germline ends lie 8 bases apart.